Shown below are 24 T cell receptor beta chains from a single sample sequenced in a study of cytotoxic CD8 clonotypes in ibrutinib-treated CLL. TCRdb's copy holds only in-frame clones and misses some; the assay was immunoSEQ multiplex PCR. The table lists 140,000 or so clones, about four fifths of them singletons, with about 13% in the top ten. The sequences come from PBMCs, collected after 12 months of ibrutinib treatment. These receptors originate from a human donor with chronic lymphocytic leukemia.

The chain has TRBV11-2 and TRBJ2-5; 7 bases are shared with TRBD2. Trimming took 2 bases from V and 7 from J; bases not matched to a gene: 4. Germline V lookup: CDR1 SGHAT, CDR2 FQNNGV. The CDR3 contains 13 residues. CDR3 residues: CASSLSASGTQYF. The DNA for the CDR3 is TGTGCCAGCAGCTTATCGGCTAGCGGGACCCAGTACTTC. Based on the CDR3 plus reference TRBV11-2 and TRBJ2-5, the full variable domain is EAGVAQSPRYKIIEKRQSVAFWCNPISGHATLYWYQQILGQGPKLLIQFQNNGVVDDSQLPKDRFSAERLKGVDSTLKIQPAKLEDSAVYLCASSLSASGTQYFGPGTRLLVL.

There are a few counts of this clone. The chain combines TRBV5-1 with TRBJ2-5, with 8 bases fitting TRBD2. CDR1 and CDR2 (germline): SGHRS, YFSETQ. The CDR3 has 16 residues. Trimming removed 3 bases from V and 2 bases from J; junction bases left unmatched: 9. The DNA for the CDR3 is TGCGCCAGCAGCTCGGTCACTAGCGGCTCACAAGAGACCCAGTACTTC. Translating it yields CASSSVTSGSQETQYF.

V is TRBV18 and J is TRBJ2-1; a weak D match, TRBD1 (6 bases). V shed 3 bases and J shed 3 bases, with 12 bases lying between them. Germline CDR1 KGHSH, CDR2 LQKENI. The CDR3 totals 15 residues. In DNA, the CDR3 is TGTGCCAGCTCACCTTACCGGGACATCTACAATGAGCAGTTCTTC. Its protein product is CASSPYRDIYNEQFF. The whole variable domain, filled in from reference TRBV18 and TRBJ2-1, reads NAGVMQNPRHLVRRRGQEARLRCSPMKGHSHVYWYRQLPEEGLKFMVYLQKENIIDESGMPKERFSAEFPKEGPSILRIQQVVRGDSAAYFCASSPYRDIYNEQFFGPGTRLTVL.

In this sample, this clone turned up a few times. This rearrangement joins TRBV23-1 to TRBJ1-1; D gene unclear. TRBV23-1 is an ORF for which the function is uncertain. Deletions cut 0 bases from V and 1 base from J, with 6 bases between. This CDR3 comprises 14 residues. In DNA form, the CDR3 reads TGCGCCAGCAGTCAATCGGAGGCGAACACTGAAGCTTTCTTT. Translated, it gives CASSQSEANTEAFF.

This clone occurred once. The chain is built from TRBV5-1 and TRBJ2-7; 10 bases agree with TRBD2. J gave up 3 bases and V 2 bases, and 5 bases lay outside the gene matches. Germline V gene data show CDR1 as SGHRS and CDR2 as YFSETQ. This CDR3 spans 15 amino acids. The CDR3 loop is CASSFTSGIDYEQYF. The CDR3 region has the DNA TGCGCCAGCAGCTTCACTAGCGGGATAGACTACGAGCAGTACTTC.

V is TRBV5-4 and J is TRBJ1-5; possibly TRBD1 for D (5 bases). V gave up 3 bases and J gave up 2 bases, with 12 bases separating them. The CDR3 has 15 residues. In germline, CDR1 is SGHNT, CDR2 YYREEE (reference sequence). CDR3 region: CASSWVGGCNQPQHF. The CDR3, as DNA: TGTGCCAGCAGCTGGGTGGGGGGTTGCAATCAGCCCCAGCATTTT.

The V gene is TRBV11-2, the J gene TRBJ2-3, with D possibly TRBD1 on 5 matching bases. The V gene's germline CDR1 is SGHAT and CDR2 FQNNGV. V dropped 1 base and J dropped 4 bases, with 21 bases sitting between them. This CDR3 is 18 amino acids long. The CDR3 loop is CASSLAFRRAGIPDTQYF. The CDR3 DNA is TGTGCCAGCAGCTTAGCGTTTCGCAGGGCTGGGATCCCAGATACGCAGTATTTT.

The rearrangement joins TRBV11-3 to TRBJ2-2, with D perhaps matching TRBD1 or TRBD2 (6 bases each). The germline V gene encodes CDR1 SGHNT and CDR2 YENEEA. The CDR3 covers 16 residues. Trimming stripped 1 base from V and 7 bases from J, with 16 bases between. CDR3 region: CASSLVLGGAGGELFF. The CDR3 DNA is TGTGCCAGCAGCTTAGTGCTGGGGGGCGCCGGCGGGGAGCTGTTTTTT.

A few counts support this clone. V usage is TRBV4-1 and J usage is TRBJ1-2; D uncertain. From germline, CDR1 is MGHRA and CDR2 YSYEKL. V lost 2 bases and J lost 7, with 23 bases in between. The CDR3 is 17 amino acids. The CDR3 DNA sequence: TGCGCCAGCAGCCAACCTCCTCCTCGGAGGATCTCAGGTGGCTACACCTTC. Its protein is CASSQPPPRRISGGYTF.

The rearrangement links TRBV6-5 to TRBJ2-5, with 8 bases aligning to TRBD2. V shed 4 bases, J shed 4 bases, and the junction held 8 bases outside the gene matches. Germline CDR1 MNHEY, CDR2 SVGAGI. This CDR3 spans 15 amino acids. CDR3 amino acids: CASSSFSGIGETQYF. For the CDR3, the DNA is TGTGCCAGCAGTTCTTTTAGCGGGATTGGAGAGACCCAGTACTTC.

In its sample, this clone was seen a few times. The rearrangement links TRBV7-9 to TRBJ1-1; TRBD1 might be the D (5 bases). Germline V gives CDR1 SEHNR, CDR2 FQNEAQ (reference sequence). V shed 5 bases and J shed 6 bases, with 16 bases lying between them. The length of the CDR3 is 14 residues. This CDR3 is CASSPAGRDAEAFF. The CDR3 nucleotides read TGTGCCAGCAGCCCAGCGGGACGCGACGCTGAAGCTTTCTTT.

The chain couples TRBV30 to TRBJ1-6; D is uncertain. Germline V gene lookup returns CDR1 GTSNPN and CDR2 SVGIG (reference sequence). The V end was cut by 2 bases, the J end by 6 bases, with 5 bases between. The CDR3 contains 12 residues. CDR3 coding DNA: TGTGCCTGGAGTCGGGGTAATTCACCCCTCCACTTT. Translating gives CAWSRGNSPLHF.

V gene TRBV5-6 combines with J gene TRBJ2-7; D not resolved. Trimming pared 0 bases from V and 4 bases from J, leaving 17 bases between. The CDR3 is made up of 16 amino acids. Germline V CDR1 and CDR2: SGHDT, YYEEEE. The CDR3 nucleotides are TGTGCCAGCAGCTTGGCCGGACCTTCCTGGGGATACGAGCAGTACTTC. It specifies CASSLAGPSWGYEQYF.

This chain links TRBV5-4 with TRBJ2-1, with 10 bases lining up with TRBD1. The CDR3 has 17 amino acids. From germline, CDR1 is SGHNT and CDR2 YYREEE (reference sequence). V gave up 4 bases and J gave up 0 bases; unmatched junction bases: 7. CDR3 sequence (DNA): TGTGCCAGCAGCCCGGGGACAGGGGCGCCCTCCTACAATGAGCAGTTCTTC. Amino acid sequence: CASSPGTGAPSYNEQFF.

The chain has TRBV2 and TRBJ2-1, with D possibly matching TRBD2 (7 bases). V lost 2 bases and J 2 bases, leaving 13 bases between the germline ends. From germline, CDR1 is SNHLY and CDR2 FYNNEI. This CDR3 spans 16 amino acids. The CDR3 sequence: CASSESGGLAYNEQFF. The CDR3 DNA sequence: TGTGCCAGCAGTGAATCGGGGGGCTTAGCCTACAATGAGCAGTTCTTC.

The CDR3 DNA sequence: TGTGCCAGCAGCAGGGACCGGACGTATGGCTACACCTTC. It yields the protein CASSRDRTYGYTF. This rearrangement joins TRBV9 to TRBJ1-2, with D possibly matching TRBD1 (5 bases). This CDR3 is built from 13 residues. CDR1 SGDLS and CDR2 YYNGEE come from the germline V gene. V was trimmed by 4 bases and J by 5 bases, leaving 12 bases between them.

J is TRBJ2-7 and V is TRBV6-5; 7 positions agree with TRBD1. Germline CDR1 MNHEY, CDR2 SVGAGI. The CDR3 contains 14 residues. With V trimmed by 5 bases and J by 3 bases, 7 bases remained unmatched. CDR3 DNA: TGTGCCAGCAGTCCCACGGGACAGAACTACGAGCAGTACTTC. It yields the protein CASSPTGQNYEQYF.

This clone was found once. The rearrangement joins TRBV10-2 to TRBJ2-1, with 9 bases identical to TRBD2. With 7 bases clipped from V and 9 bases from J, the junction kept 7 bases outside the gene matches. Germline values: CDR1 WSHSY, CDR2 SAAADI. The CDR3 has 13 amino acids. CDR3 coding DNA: TGCGCCAGCATGCCTAGCGGGATCGGTGAGCAGTTCTTC. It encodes CASMPSGIGEQFF.

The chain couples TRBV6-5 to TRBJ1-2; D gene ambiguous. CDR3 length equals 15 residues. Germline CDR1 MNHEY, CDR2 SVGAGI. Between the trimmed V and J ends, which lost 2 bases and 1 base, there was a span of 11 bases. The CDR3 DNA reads TGTGCCAGCAGTTACGTTGGACTCTTTAACTATGGCTACACCTTC. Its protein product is CASSYVGLFNYGYTF.

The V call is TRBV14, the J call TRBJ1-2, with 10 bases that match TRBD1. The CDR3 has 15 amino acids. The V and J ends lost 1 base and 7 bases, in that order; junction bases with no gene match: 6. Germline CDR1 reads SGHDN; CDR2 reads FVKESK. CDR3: CASSQGQGARSGYTF. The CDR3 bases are TGTGCCAGCAGCCAAGGACAGGGGGCAAGGAGTGGCTACACCTTC.

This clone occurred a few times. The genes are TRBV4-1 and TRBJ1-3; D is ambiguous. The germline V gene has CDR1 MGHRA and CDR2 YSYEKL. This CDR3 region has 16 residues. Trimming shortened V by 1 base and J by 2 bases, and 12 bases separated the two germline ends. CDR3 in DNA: TGCGCCAGCAGCCAAGGTCGAGTAATTACTGGAAACACCATATATTTT. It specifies CASSQGRVITGNTIYF.

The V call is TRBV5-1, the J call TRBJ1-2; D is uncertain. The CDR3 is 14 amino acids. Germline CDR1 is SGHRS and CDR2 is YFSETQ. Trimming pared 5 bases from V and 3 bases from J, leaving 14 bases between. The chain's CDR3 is CASSPSVSHYGYTF. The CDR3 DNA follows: TGCGCCAGCAGTCCCTCGGTCAGCCACTATGGCTACACCTTC.

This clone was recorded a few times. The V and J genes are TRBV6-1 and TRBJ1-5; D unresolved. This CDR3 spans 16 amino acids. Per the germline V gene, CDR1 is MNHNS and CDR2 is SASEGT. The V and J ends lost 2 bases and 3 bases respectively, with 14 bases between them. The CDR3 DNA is TGTGCCAGCAGTGAATCGACCGCTTCCCACAATCAGCCCCAGCATTTT. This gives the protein CASSESTASHNQPQHF.

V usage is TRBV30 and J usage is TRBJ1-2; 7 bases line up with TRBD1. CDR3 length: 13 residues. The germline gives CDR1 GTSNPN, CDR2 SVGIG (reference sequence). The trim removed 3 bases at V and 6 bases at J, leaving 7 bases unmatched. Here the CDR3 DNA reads TGTGCCTGGAGGTCGACAGGGAGTAATGGCTACACCTTC. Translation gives CAWRSTGSNGYTF.